This T cell receptor beta chain was identified during a study of shared clonotypes between healthy human individuals. Donors included only healthy HIV-negative adults lacking recent acute infections or vaccinations. Researchers ran the assay at a deep level. Genomic DNA (from each subset) was split evenly across several immunoSEQ plates. Method: immunoSEQ multiplex PCR; TCRdb's copy keeps in-frame clones and lacks some. The table records nearly 1,000,000 clones, approximately 80% of them present only once. CDR3 length: 15 residues. Germline values: CDR1 SGHDN, CDR2 FVKESK. With 1 base removed from V and 0 bases from J, the gap between germline ends came to 9 bases.

The sample comprised memory CD4+ T cells sorted from blood. The subset denotes: CD45RA-negative fraction. The J gene is TRBJ1-1, the V gene TRBV14, with D unclear. The receptor comes from a young man in good health. CDR3 sequence reads: CASSQGPGMNTEAFF. The CDR3 nucleotides are TGTGCCAGCAGCCAAGGGCCGGGTATGAACACTGAAGCTTTCTTT.